Sequencing of this T cell receptor beta chain was carried out in a study of T cell responses to AZD1222 COVID-19 vaccine. The study, taken as a whole, reports: Targeting of unmutated variant regions was reportedly seen in nearly half of spike-specific TCRs.

Sequenced by immunoSEQ multiplex PCR; TCRdb stores in-frame clones only, minus some. Among 100,000 or so clones, around 90% were seen once, and the ten largest hold under 14%. Details on this clone: Antigen: not known.

Germline V CDR1 and CDR2: MNHEY, SVGAGI. J lost 5 bases, V lost 11 bases, and 15 bases had no gene match. This CDR3 region has 15 residues. Specimen: peripheral blood, collected 28 days after the second AZD1222 dose. The TCR was taken from an adult who received the AZD1222 COVID-19 vaccine. V gene TRBV6-5 combines with J gene TRBJ2-5; 9 bases line up with TRBD1. This CDR3 is CAGGDRVNLGETQYF. CDR3 DNA: TGTGCCGGGGGGGACAGGGTTAACCTCGGGGAGACCCAGTACTTC.